What follows is one T cell receptor beta chain and its context. Its target is not known. 60 Vbeta and 13 Jbeta primers were used in PCR. This table comes from immunoSEQ multiplex PCR, and its TCRdb copy is limited to in-frame clones, with some not included. This table has some 34,000 clones, roughly 64% appearing once. The data belong to a study of cytomegalovirus exposure and HLA in healthy donors. As for the study in general: There were 100 million to 120 million unique TCR beta sequences, drawn from about 200 million T cells, in an earlier analysis. Among the 400 or so donors who were genotyped, about 80% fell in the genetic ancestry cluster that is associated with self-reported Caucasian donors. Findings and limits, study-wide: CMV serostatus was the sole immune exposure data available.

Germline V gene data show CDR1 as MRHNA and CDR2 as SNTAGT. This CDR3 is built from 15 residues. Germline trimming cut 2 bases from V and 6 bases from J; bases unmatched to any gene: 5. The receptor was derived from a man aged 40-50 years in good health and CMV-seropositive. V gene TRBV6-4 combines with J gene TRBJ2-7, with 12 positions matching TRBD2. What was sequenced was PBMCs. The DNA of the CDR3 is TGTGCCAGCAGTGACCCTAGCGGGGGGGCCGTCGAGCAGTACTTC. Its protein product is CASSDPSGGAVEQYF.